This T cell receptor (beta chain) comes out of a study of T cells in Graves' hyperthyroidism and ophthalmopathy. Amplified TCR beta CDR3 regions came from RNA transcripts. Carried out on the TCR CDR3, a first-round RT-PCR used the HTBI primer set. TCRdb re-called the multiplex PCR reads through MiXCR, storing one row per CDR3 protein. The profile shows hundreds of thousands of distinct CDR3 sequences, under 15% of them singletons. This clonotype showed up just a few times. What it binds is unknown. Study observations and caveats: Separating ophthalmopathy from stable hyperthyroidism was achieved by a 13 V-J model. Peripheral blood also featured most of the thyroid clonotypes expanded above 0.001.

Germline CDR1 is SGHRS and CDR2 is YFSETQ. The V segment lost 4 bases and the J segment 3 bases; nucleotides outside the gene matches: 10. This CDR3 is 15 amino acids long. Among the patients, aged 18 to 65, hyperthyroidism was newly diagnosed and had lasted under 2 months. The source is a woman aged 18-30 years with Graves' hyperthyroidism. Sequenced input: blood. V gene TRBV5-1 combines with J gene TRBJ2-7, with 7 bases lining up with TRBD2. CDR3 in DNA: TGCGCCAGCAGCACCGGGACGGGGGGTAACTACGAGCAGTACTTC. Protein: CASSTGTGGNYEQYF.